Sequencing of this T cell receptor (beta chain) was carried out in a study of graft-versus-host responses after intestinal transplantation. As for the study in general: Anti-thymocyte globulin induction, then tacrolimus and steroids for around three years, went to all recipients.

The method was immunoSEQ multiplex PCR; TCRdb's version includes in-frame clones alone and lacks a portion of them. The table lists about 10,000 clones, approximately 30% of them singletons, with roughly 5% in the top ten. Per the germline V gene, CDR1 is LGHNA and CDR2 is YNFKEQ. The germline V and J ends were trimmed by 4 bases and 1 base, with 19 bases remaining between them. The length of the CDR3 is 17 residues. Study conclusions and caveats: Patients with graft-donor T cell macrochimerism had high graft-versus-host to host-versus-graft clonal ratios in allografts.

The clonotype originates from a human patient who was an organ donor for intestinal transplantation. The genes are TRBV4-2 and TRBJ2-5; either TRBD1 or TRBD2 may supply D (5 bases each). The sample was alloreactive CD4+ T cells from a mixed lymphocyte reaction culture, taken before transplantation. Subset defined: CFSE-low proliferating T cells sorted from roughly 6-day pre-transplant mixed lymphocyte reaction (GvH or HvG direction). In DNA, the CDR3 is TGTGCCAGCAGCCCCCAAATTGGGACCCCGGGCCAAGAGACCCAGTACTTC. Translated: CASSPQIGTPGQETQYF.